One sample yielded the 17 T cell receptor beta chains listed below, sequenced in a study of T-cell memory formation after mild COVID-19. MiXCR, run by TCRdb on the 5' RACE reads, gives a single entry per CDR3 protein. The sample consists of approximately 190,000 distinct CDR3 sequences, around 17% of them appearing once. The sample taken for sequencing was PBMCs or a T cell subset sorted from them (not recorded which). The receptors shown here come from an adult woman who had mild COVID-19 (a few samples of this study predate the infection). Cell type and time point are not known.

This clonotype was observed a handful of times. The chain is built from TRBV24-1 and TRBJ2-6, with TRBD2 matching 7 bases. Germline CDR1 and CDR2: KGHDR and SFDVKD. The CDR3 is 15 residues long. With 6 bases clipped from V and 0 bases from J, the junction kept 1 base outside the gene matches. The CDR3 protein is CATSWGGSGANVLTF. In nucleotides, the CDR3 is TGTGCCACCAGTTGGGGGGGCTCTGGGGCCAACGTCCTGACTTTC.

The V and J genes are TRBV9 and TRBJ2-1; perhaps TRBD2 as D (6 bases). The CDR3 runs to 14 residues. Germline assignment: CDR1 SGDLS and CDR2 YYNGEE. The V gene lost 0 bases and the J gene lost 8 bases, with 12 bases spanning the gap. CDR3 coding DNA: TGTGCCAGCAGCGTAGTACTAGCAGGCGATGAGCAGTTCTTC. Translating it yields CASSVVLAGDEQFF.

The chain's CDR3 is CASRVELYTEAFF. The CDR3 nucleotides read TGCGCCAGCAGGGTCGAATTATACACTGAAGCTTTCTTT. V is TRBV5-1 and J is TRBJ1-1; D call uncertain. The CDR3 loop spans 13 amino acids. Germline V lookup: CDR1 SGHRS, CDR2 YFSETQ. Trimming stripped 5 bases from V and 3 bases from J, with 11 bases between.

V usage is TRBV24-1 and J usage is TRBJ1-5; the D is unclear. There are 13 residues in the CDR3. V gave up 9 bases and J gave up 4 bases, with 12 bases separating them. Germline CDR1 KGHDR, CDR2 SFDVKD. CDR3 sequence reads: CATASHGNQPQHF. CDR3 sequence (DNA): TGTGCCACCGCTTCTCACGGAAATCAGCCCCAGCATTTT.

The CDR3 DNA sequence: TGCAGCGTTGTTTGGGGGGGCACTGAAGCTTTCTTT. Its protein is CSVVWGGTEAFF. This chain uses TRBV29-1 with TRBJ1-1; D possibly corresponds to TRBD1 (5 bases). The CDR3 loop spans 12 amino acids. The V gene's germline CDR1 is SQVTM and CDR2 ANQGSEA. The germline V and J ends were trimmed by 4 bases and 4 bases, with 10 bases remaining between them.

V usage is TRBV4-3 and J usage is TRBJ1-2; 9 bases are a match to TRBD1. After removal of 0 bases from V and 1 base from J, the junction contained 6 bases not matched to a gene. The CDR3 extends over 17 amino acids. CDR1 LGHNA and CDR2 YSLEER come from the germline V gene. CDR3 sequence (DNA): TGCGCCAGCAGCCAAGATCTTAGGACAGGGGTTAACTATGGCTACACCTTC. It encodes CASSQDLRTGVNYGYTF.

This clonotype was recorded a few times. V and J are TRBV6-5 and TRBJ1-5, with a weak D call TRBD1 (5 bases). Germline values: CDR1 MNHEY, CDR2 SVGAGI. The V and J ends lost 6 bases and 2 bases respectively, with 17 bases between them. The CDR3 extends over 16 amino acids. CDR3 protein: CASSPLSRDGNQPQHF. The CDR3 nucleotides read TGTGCCAGCAGCCCACTGTCGAGGGACGGCAATCAGCCCCAGCATTTT.

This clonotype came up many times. CDR3 loop: CSVTPQGKSTDTQYF. The CDR3 DNA reads TGCAGCGTTACTCCGCAGGGGAAGAGCACAGATACGCAGTATTTT. The chain uses TRBV29-1 and TRBJ2-3, with D tentatively TRBD1 (6 bases). With 5 bases removed from V and 0 bases from J, the gap between germline ends came to 15 bases. Germline CDR1 reads SQVTM; CDR2 reads ANQGSEA. This CDR3 comprises 15 residues.

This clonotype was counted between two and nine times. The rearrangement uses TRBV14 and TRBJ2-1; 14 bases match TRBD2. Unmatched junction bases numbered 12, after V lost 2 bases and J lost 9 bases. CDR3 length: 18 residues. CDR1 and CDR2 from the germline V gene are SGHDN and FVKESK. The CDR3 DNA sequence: TGTGCCAGCAGCCAACGAGAACCGGGACTAGCGGGAGTTCGTGAGCAGTTCTTC. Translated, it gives CASSQREPGLAGVREQFF.

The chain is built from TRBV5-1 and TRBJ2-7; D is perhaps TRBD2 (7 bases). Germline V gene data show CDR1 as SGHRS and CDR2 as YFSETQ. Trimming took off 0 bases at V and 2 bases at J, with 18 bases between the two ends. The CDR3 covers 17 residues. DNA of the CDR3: TGCGCCAGCAGCTTGGTCATCGGCGGGGGCTCAACCTACGAGCAGTACTTC. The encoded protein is CASSLVIGGGSTYEQYF.

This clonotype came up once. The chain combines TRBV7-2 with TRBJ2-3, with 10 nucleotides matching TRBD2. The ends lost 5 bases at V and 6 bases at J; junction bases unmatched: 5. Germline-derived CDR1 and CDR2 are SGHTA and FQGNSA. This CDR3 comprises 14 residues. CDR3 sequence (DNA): TGTGCCAGCAGCCCTGGACTAGCGGTCGATACGCAGTATTTT. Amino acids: CASSPGLAVDTQYF.

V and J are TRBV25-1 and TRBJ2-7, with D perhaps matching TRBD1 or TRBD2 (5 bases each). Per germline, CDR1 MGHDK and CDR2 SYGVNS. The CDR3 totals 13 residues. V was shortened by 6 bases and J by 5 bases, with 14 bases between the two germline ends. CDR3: CASRDPGTHEQYF. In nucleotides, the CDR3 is TGTGCCAGCAGGGATCCAGGGACGCACGAGCAGTACTTC.

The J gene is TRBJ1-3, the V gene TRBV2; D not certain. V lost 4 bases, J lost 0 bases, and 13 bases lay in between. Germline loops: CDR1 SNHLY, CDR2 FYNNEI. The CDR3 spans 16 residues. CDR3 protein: CASSARWSNSGNTIYF. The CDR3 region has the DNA TGTGCCAGCAGTGCGAGGTGGTCGAACTCTGGAAACACCATATATTTT. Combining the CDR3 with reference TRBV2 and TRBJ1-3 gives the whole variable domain EPEVTQTPSHQVTQMGQEVILRCVPISNHLYFYWYRQILGQKVEFLVSFYNNEISEKSEIFDDQFSVERPDGSNFTLKIRSTKLEDSAMYFCASSARWSNSGNTIYFGEGSWLTVV.

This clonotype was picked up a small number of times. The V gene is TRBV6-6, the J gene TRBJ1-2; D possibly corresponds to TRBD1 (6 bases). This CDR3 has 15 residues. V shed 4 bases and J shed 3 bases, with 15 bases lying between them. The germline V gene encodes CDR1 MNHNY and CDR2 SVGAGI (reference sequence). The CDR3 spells CASSSTGSIDYGYTF. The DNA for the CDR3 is TGTGCCAGCAGTTCAACAGGGTCGATCGACTATGGCTACACCTTC.

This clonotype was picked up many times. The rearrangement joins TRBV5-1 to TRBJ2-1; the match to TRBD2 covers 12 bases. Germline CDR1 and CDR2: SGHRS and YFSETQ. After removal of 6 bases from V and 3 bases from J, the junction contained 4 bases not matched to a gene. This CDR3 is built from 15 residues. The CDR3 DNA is TGCGCCAGCAAACGGACTAGCGGGGTCTACAATGAGCAGTTCTTC. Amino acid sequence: CASKRTSGVYNEQFF. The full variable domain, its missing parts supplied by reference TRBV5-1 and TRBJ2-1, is KAGVTQTPRYLIKTRGQQVTLSCSPISGHRSVSWYQQTPGQGLQFLFEYFSETQRNKGNFPGRFSGRQFSNSRSEMNVSTLELGDSALYLCASKRTSGVYNEQFFGPGTRLTVL.

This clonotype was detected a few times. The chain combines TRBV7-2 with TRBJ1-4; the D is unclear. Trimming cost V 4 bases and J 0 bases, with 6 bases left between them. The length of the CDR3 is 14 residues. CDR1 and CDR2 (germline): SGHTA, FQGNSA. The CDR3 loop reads CASSSRATNEKLFF. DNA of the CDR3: TGTGCCAGCAGCTCACGGGCAACTAATGAAAAACTGTTTTTT. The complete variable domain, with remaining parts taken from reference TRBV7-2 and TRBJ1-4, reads GAGVSQSPSNKVTEKGKDVELRCDPISGHTALYWYRQSLGQGLEFLIYFQGNSAPDKSGLPSDRFSAERTGGSVSTLTIQRTQQEDSAVYLCASSSRATNEKLFFGSGTQLSVL.

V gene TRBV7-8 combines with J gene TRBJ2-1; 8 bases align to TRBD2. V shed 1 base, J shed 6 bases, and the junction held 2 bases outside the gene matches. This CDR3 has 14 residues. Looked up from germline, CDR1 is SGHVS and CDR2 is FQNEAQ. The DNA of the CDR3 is TGTGCCAGCAGCTTAGTCACTAGCGGCAATGAGCAGTTCTTC. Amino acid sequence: CASSLVTSGNEQFF.